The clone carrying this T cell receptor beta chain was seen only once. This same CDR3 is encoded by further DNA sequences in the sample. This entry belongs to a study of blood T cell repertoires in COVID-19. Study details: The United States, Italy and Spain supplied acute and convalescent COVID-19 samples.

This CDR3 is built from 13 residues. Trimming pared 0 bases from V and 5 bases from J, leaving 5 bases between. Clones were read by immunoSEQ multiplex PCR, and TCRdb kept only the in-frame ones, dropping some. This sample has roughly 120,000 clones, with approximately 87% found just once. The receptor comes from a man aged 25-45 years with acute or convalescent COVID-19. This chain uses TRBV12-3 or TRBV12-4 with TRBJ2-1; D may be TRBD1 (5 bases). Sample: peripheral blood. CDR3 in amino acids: CASSLARDNEQFF. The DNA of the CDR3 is TGTGCCAGCAGTTTAGCCAGGGACAATGAGCAGTTCTTC.